These 25 T cell receptor beta chains originate from one sample sequenced in a study of cytomegalovirus exposure and HLA in healthy donors. A multiplex PCR was run with 60 Vbeta primers and 13 Jbeta primers. Assay used: immunoSEQ multiplex PCR; TCRdb lists only in-frame clones, some missing. Here the sample spans tens of thousands of clones, just under 80% being singletons. Sequencing was done on a sample of PBMCs. The receptors here all came from a man between 35 and 55 years old in good health and CMV-seronegative.

The V gene is TRBV2, the J gene TRBJ1-2; possible D gene TRBD1, 5 bases. The CDR3 is 13 amino acids. V was shortened by 1 base and J by 7 bases, with 10 bases between the two germline ends. The V gene's germline CDR1 is SNHLY and CDR2 FYNNEI. The CDR3 DNA reads as TGTGCCAGCAGTGAAGGGGTAGGGGCTGGCTACACCTTC. Its translation is CASSEGVGAGYTF.

This clone showed up just once. The DNA of the CDR3 is TGTGCCAGCAGCTTGGCGCGGGGTTATCGGACGAACACCGGGGAGCTGTTTTTT. Its protein product is CASSLARGYRTNTGELFF. V and J are TRBV5-6 and TRBJ2-2, with a weak D call TRBD2 (6 bases). The V end was cut by 0 bases, the J end by 0 bases, with 15 bases between. This CDR3 has 18 amino acids. Germline-derived CDR1 and CDR2 are SGHDT and YYEEEE.

The chain employs TRBV19 and TRBJ2-3; 11 nucleotides agree with TRBD2. The CDR3 covers 15 residues. Germline values: CDR1 LNHDA, CDR2 SQIVND (reference sequence). The trim removed 0 bases at V and 11 bases at J, leaving 7 bases unmatched. The CDR3 DNA sequence: TGTGCCAGTAGTATAGATCGGGGACTAGCGGCATTGCAGTATTTT. This encodes CASSIDRGLAALQYF. Full variable domain (outside the CDR3, taken from reference TRBV19 and TRBJ2-3): DGGITQSPKYLFRKEGQNVTLSCEQNLNHDAMYWYRQDPGQGLRLIYYSQIVNDFQKGDIAEGYSVSREKKESFPLTVTSAQKNPTAFYLCASSIDRGLAALQYFGPGTRLTVL.

The V gene is TRBV6-5, the J gene TRBJ2-2, with D uncertain. V was trimmed by 6 bases and J by 6 bases, leaving 8 bases between them. CDR1 and CDR2 (germline): MNHEY, SVGAGI. The CDR3 is made up of 12 amino acids. DNA for the CDR3: TGTGCCAGCAGACTCCGGGCCGGGGAGCTGTTTTTT. Protein: CASRLRAGELFF.

CDR3 sequence reads: CASSKPGQNNTEAFF. The CDR3 DNA reads as TGTGCCAGCAGCAAACCCGGACAGAATAACACTGAAGCTTTCTTT. The chain uses TRBV6-8 and TRBJ1-1, with a tentative D call TRBD1 (6 bases). The germline CDR1 and CDR2 sequences are MNHGY and SAAAGT. Trimming left V 6 bases short and J 2 bases short, with 16 bases between. This CDR3 is 15 amino acids long.

The chain recombines TRBV5-6 with TRBJ2-1, with D tentatively TRBD1 (5 bases). Germline assignment: CDR1 SGHDT and CDR2 YYEEEE. The CDR3 has 13 residues. V lost 4 bases to trimming and J lost 6 bases, with 11 bases between them. As DNA, the CDR3 is TGTGCCAGCAGCCCCGGAAGGGGCAATGAGCAGTTCTTC. It specifies CASSPGRGNEQFF.

CDR3 bases: TGTGCCACCACACGGGGGACAGGGGCCACCGGGGAGCTGTTTTTT. It is translated as CATTRGTGATGELFF. The chain combines TRBV19 with TRBJ2-2; TRBD1 agrees at 10 bases. Germline CDR1 reads LNHDA; CDR2 reads SQIVND (reference sequence). This CDR3 is 15 amino acids long. V lost 10 bases, J lost 4 bases, and 9 bases stayed unmatched.

This clone occurred once. The CDR3 does not close with the conserved phenylalanine or tryptophan, likely indicating a read error. The chain links TRBV2 to TRBJ2-7; D remains ambiguous. Germline-derived CDR1 and CDR2 are SNHLY and FYNNEI. The V gene lost 4 bases and the J gene lost 2 bases, with 12 bases spanning the gap. There are 14 residues in the CDR3. The DNA for the CDR3 is TGTGCCAGCAGTGTTAGTCGCGGAACCTACGAGCAGTACCTC. Residues: CASSVSRGTYEQYL.

The chain carries TRBV2 and TRBJ2-3, with 8 bases that match TRBD1. The V segment lost 6 bases and the J segment 1 base; nucleotides outside the gene matches: 9. This CDR3 has 16 amino acids. CDR1 is SNHLY and CDR2 is FYNNEI in the germline V gene. The CDR3 DNA follows: TGTGCCAGCAGCAGCCAGGGGGCGCCGGGCACAGATACGCAGTATTTT. Its translation: CASSSQGAPGTDTQYF.

The gene calls are TRBV27 and TRBJ1-5; 9 bases fit TRBD1. The CDR3 length is 14 residues. The junction had 4 bases not matched to a gene; V was cut back by 5 bases and J by 5 bases. The germline V gene has CDR1 MNHEY and CDR2 SMNVEV (reference sequence). CDR3 residues: CASSGTGTYQPQHF. The CDR3 coding sequence is TGTGCCAGCAGTGGGACAGGGACCTATCAGCCCCAGCATTTT.

This chain uses TRBV5-6 with TRBJ2-2; no firm D call. V was trimmed by 1 base and J by 8 bases, leaving 3 bases between them. The CDR3 runs to 11 residues. Germline V lookup: CDR1 SGHDT, CDR2 YYEEEE. The CDR3: CASSLQGELFF. CDR3 nucleotide sequence: TGTGCCAGCAGCTTGCAGGGGGAGCTGTTTTTT.

The table lists this clone with a count of one. This chain connects TRBV29-1 to TRBJ2-7, with 8 nucleotides matching TRBD1. Germline trimming cut 4 bases from V and 2 bases from J; bases unmatched to any gene: 4. Germline CDR1 and CDR2: SQVTM and ANQGSEA. This CDR3 contains 13 residues. The CDR3 sequence: CSVGQGFTYEQYF. The CDR3 DNA reads TGCAGCGTTGGACAGGGGTTCACCTACGAGCAGTACTTC.

The sample holds a few counts of this clone. This likely came from a read error, as a far larger clone is one base away. Other DNA sequences in this specimen translate into the identical CDR3. J is TRBJ1-4 and V is TRBV4-1, with 7 bases lining up with TRBD1. CDR3 length: 17 amino acids. Germline loops: CDR1 MGHRA, CDR2 YSYEKL. The CDR3: CASSQRQGPTVGEKLFF. The CDR3 DNA reads TGCGCCAGTAGCCAGCGACAGGGCCCCACCGTGGGTGAAAAACTGTTTTTT.

CDR3 amino acids: CASSWDRDYEQYF. CDR3 nucleotides: TGTGCCAGCAGCTGGGACAGGGACTACGAGCAGTACTTC. The rearrangement uses TRBV6-6 and TRBJ2-7; 9 nucleotides match TRBD1. Looked up from germline, CDR1 is MNHNY and CDR2 is SVGAGI (reference sequence). After removal of 6 bases from V and 3 bases from J, the junction contained 3 bases not matched to a gene. This CDR3 comprises 13 residues.

The CDR3 protein is CASSEEGVYNSPLHF. CDR3 in DNA: TGTGCCAGCAGTGAAGAGGGGGTGTATAATTCACCCCTCCACTTT. The chain employs TRBV2 and TRBJ1-6; D may be TRBD1 (6 bases). V lost 1 base and J lost 4, with 8 bases in between. CDR1 SNHLY and CDR2 FYNNEI come from the germline V gene. This CDR3 has 15 amino acids. Full variable domain (missing parts from reference TRBV2 and TRBJ1-6): EPEVTQTPSHQVTQMGQEVILRCVPISNHLYFYWYRQILGQKVEFLVSFYNNEISEKSEIFDDQFSVERPDGSNFTLKIRSTKLEDSAMYFCASSEEGVYNSPLHFGNGTRLTVT.

This clone was recorded only once. The rearrangement joins TRBV28 to TRBJ1-2; D is unresolved. The CDR3 spans 12 residues. The V end lost 2 bases, the J end lost 2 bases, and 3 bases lay between the germline ends. In germline, CDR1 is MDHEN, CDR2 SYDVKM. Here the CDR3 reads CASSLPNYGYTF. CDR3 bases: TGTGCCAGCAGTTTACCGAACTATGGCTACACCTTC.

The chain carries TRBV11-2 and TRBJ1-1; tentatively, D is TRBD1 (6 bases). The CDR3 is made up of 12 amino acids. CDR1 is SGHAT, CDR2 FQNNGV, per germline. V dropped 5 bases and J dropped 6 bases, with 10 bases sitting between them. The CDR3 nucleotides are TGTGCCAGCAGCCCAGGGGCCCCTGAAGCTTTCTTT. It is translated as CASSPGAPEAFF.

J is TRBJ1-1 and V is TRBV27; 8 bases are shared with TRBD1. With V trimmed by 4 bases and J by 5 bases, 6 bases remained unmatched. The CDR3 is made up of 14 amino acids. Germline CDR1 is MNHEY and CDR2 is SMNVEV (reference sequence). The CDR3 region has the DNA TGTGCCAGCAGTTACGACAGGGGTGGAACTGAAGCTTTCTTT. The encoded protein is CASSYDRGGTEAFF.

The rearrangement links TRBV10-3 to TRBJ2-7; 8 nucleotides align to TRBD1. The CDR3 covers 14 residues. V shed 8 bases, J shed 4 bases, and the junction held 10 bases outside the gene matches. In germline, CDR1 is ENHRY, CDR2 SYGVKD. CDR3 amino acids: CAIGKGQGAYEQYF. The CDR3 DNA follows: TGTGCCATCGGTAAAGGACAGGGAGCGTACGAGCAGTACTTC.

A single count supports this clone. The chain links TRBV7-8 to TRBJ2-7, with 9 bases matching TRBD1. Germline V gene data show CDR1 as SGHVS and CDR2 as FQNEAQ. Trimming removed 5 bases from V and 6 bases from J; junction bases left unmatched: 8. The CDR3 consists of 14 residues. As DNA, the CDR3 is TGTGCCAGCAGCCGACTAGGACAGGGGCTCGAGCAGTACTTC. The encoded protein is CASSRLGQGLEQYF.

This clone was detected a few times. J is TRBJ1-5 and V is TRBV6-5, with D perhaps matching TRBD1 (6 bases). Trimming took 5 bases from V and 3 from J, leaving 11 bases between them. The length of the CDR3 is 14 residues. Germline assignment: CDR1 MNHEY and CDR2 SVGAGI. The CDR3 loop is CASSPDSPNQPQHF. The CDR3 nucleotides are TGTGCCAGCAGTCCGGACAGTCCCAATCAGCCCCAGCATTTT.

The chain recombines TRBV2 with TRBJ1-1; D is unclear. Trimming removed 3 bases from V and 6 bases from J, with 17 bases in between. This CDR3 contains 15 residues. CDR1 is SNHLY, CDR2 FYNNEI, per germline. CDR3 region: CASSDRYAGASEAFF. CDR3 nucleotides: TGTGCCAGCAGTGACAGGTATGCGGGTGCCTCTGAAGCTTTCTTT.

The CDR3 sequence: CASSLVVLAGNSGANVLTF. DNA of the CDR3: TGCGCCAGCAGCTTGGTAGTGCTAGCGGGGAACTCTGGGGCCAACGTCCTGACTTTC. The chain combines TRBV5-1 with TRBJ2-6; 9 bases are a match to TRBD2. This CDR3 comprises 19 residues. With V trimmed by 0 bases and J by 0 bases, 7 bases remained unmatched. The V gene's germline CDR1 is SGHRS and CDR2 YFSETQ. The full variable domain, completed using reference TRBV5-1 and TRBJ2-6, is KAGVTQTPRYLIKTRGQQVTLSCSPISGHRSVSWYQQTPGQGLQFLFEYFSETQRNKGNFPGRFSGRQFSNSRSEMNVSTLELGDSALYLCASSLVVLAGNSGANVLTFGAGSRLTVL.

This chain uses TRBV5-1 with TRBJ1-1; 7 positions match TRBD1. V lost 4 bases, J lost 4 bases, and 10 bases stayed unmatched. This CDR3 comprises 15 residues. Germline V lookup: CDR1 SGHRS, CDR2 YFSETQ. The CDR3 here is CASSPRTGGATEAFF. CDR3 nucleotides: TGCGCCAGCAGCCCAAGGACAGGCGGGGCCACTGAAGCTTTCTTT.

This clone showed up just a few times. The J gene is TRBJ2-1, the V gene TRBV10-3, with 13 nucleotides matching TRBD2. The CDR3 spans 13 residues. Germline V gene data show CDR1 as ENHRY and CDR2 as SYGVKD. Trimming removed 9 bases from V and 6 bases from J; junction bases left unmatched: 2. Here the CDR3 DNA reads TGTGCCATTCGACTAGCGGGAGGCAATGAGCAGTTCTTC. Amino acid sequence: CAIRLAGGNEQFF.